One sample yielded the 6 T cell receptor beta chains listed below, sequenced in a study of shared clonotypes between healthy human individuals (dated by TCRdb to 2018 to 2020). Libraries came from the immunoSEQ multiplex PCR assay. TCRdb holds this immuneACCESS table with in-frame rearrangements only. Some clones are missing; in checked studies, unresolved V genes explain under half, and the rest has no known cause. Recorded for this sample are about 1 million clones; approximately 68% of them occurred a single time. Of the sample, approximately 1.5% falls within the top ten clones. Sequenced material: memory CD4+ T cells sorted from blood. According to the study, the label for this sample's cell subset or site signals: CD45RA-negative fraction. These receptor sequences come from a man younger than 30 in good health.

This clone was seen once. This rearrangement joins TRBV27 to TRBJ2-7, with a possible D match to TRBD2 (6 bases). CDR3 length: 15 residues. Germline V CDR1 and CDR2: MNHEY, SMNVEV (reference sequence). V lost 6 bases and J lost 0, with 15 bases in between. This CDR3 is CASRPQGLISYEQYF. CDR3 DNA: TGTGCCAGCAGGCCGCAGGGACTTATCTCCTACGAGCAGTACTTC.

On this clone itself: Other DNA sequences in this sample translate to the same CDR3. The chain uses TRBV18 and TRBJ2-1; 13 positions agree with TRBD2. CDR3 length: 16 residues. Germline V gives CDR1 KGHSH, CDR2 LQKENI. V was pared by 0 bases and J by 7 bases, with 3 bases of the junction left unmatched. The CDR3 DNA sequence: TGTGCCAGCTCACCACCGGGACTAGCGGGATTTAATGAGCAGTTCTTC. This codes for CASSPPGLAGFNEQFF. Combining the CDR3 with reference TRBV18 and TRBJ2-1 gives the whole variable domain NAGVMQNPRHLVRRRGQEARLRCSPMKGHSHVYWYRQLPEEGLKFMVYLQKENIIDESGMPKERFSAEFPKEGPSILRIQQVVRGDSAAYFCASSPPGLAGFNEQFFGPGTRLTVL.

Comments on this clone: Within the sample, other DNA sequences also encode this same CDR3. The rearrangement joins TRBV5-1 to TRBJ2-2; D remains unclear. The CDR3 consists of 14 residues. V gave up 0 bases and J gave up 2 bases, with 5 bases separating them. Germline V CDR1 and CDR2: SGHRS, YFSETQ. In DNA form, the CDR3 reads TGCGCCAGCAGCTTGGGGCCTAACACCGGGGAGCTGTTTTTT. Translating it yields CASSLGPNTGELFF.

This chain joins TRBV10-2 and TRBJ2-4; TRBD1 matches at 9 bases. The V gene end was trimmed by 8 bases and the J gene end by 10 bases; junction bases not matched to a gene: 6. Germline CDR1 WSHSY, CDR2 SAAADI. This CDR3 is built from 12 residues. This CDR3 is CASRRDREIQYF. For the CDR3, the DNA is TGCGCCAGCCGAAGGGACAGGGAGATTCAGTACTTC.

This chain joins TRBV6-6 and TRBJ2-7, with 12 bases identical to TRBD1. The V segment lost 6 bases and the J segment 10 bases; nucleotides outside the gene matches: 16. Per germline, CDR1 MNHNY and CDR2 SVGAGI (reference sequence). The CDR3 has 16 amino acids. DNA of the CDR3: TGTGCCAGCAGACCAACCGCCGGGACAGGGGGCCGTGAACAGTACTTC. As protein: CASRPTAGTGGREQYF.

The chain links TRBV5-1 to TRBJ2-1, with 13 bases lining up with TRBD2. The germline V gene encodes CDR1 SGHRS and CDR2 YFSETQ. CDR3 length: 17 residues. V was clipped by 4 bases and J by 6 bases; unmatched bases: 10. CDR3 DNA sequence: TGCGCCAGCAGCCTGCGGACTAGCGGGAGTACCTCCAATGAGCAGTTCTTC. It encodes CASSLRTSGSTSNEQFF.